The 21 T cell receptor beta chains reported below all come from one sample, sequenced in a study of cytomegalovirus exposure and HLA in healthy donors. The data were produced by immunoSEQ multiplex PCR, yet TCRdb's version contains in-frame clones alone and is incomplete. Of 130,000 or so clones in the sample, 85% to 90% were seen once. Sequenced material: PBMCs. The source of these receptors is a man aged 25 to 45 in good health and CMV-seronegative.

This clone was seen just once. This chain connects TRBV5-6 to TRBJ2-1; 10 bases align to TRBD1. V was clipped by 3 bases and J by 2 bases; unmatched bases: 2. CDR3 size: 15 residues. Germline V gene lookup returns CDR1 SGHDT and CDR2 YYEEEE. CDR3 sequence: CASSSGTGAYNEQFF. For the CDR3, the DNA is TGTGCCAGCAGCTCCGGGACAGGGGCCTACAATGAGCAGTTCTTC.

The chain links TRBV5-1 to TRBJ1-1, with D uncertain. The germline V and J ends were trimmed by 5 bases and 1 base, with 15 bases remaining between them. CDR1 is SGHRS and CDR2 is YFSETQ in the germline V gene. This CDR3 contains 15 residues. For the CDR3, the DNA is TGCGCCAGCAGTCCCCGGGAGGCAGGGAACACTGAAGCTTTCTTT. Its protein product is CASSPREAGNTEAFF.

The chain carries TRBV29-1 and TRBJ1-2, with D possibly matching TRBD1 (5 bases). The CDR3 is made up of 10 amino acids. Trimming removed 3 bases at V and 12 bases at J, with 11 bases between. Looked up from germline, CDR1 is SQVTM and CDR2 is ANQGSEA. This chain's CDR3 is CSVDSGGDTF. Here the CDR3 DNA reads TGCAGCGTTGATTCTGGGGGGGACACCTTC.

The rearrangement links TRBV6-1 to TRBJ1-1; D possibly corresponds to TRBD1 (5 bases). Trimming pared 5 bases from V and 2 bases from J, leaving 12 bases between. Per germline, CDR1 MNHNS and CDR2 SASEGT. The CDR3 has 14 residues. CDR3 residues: CASSSAGLNTEAFF. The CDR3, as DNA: TGTGCCAGCAGTTCTGCAGGGTTAAACACTGAAGCTTTCTTT.

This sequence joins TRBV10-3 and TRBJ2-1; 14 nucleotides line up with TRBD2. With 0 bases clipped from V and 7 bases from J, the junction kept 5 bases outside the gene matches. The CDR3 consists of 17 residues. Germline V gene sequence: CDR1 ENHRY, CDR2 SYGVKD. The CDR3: CAISESGTSGGGNEQFF. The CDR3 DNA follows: TGTGCCATCAGTGAGTCGGGGACTAGCGGGGGCGGAAATGAGCAGTTCTTC.

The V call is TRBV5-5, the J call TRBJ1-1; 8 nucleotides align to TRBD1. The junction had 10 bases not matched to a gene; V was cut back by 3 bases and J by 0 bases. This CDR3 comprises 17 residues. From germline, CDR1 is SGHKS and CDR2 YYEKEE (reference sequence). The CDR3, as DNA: TGTGCCAGCAGCTCAAACCTTCGACAGGGGCTGAACACTGAAGCTTTCTTT. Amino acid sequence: CASSSNLRQGLNTEAFF.

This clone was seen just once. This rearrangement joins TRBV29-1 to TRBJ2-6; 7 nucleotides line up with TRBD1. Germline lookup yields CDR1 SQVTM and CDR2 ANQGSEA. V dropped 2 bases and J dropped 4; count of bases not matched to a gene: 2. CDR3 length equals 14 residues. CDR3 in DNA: TGCAGCGTTGAAAGGGGGCAAGGGGCCAACGTCCTGACTTTC. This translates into CSVERGQGANVLTF.

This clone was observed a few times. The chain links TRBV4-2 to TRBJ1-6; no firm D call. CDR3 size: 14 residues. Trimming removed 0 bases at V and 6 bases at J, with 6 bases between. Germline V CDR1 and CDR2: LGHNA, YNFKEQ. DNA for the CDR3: TGTGCCAGCAGCCAAGACTTCCGTAATTCACCCCTCCACTTT. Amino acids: CASSQDFRNSPLHF.

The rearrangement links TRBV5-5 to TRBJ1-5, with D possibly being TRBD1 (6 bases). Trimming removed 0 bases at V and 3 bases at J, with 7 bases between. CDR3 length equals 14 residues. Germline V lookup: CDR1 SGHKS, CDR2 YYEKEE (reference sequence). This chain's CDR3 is CASSLDRVNQPQHF. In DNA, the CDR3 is TGTGCCAGCAGCTTGGACAGGGTCAATCAGCCCCAGCATTTT.

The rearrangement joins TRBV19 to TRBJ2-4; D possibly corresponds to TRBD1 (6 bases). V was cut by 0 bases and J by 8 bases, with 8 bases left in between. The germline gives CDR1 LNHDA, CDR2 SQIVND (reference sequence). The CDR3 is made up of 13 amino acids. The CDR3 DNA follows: TGTGCCAGTAGTATAGACAGGGGTGACATTCAGTACTTC. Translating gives CASSIDRGDIQYF.

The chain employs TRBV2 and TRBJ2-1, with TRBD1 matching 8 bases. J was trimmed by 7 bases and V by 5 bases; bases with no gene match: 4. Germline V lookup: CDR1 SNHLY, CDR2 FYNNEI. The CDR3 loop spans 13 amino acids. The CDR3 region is CASSPGGRNEQFF. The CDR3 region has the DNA TGTGCCAGCAGTCCAGGGGGCCGGAATGAGCAGTTCTTC.

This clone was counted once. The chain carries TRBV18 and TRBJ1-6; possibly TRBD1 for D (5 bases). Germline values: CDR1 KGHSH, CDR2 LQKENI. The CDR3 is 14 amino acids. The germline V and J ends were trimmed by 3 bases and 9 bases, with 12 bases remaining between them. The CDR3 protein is CASSPSAGVSPLHF. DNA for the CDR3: TGTGCCAGCTCACCTTCGGCGGGGGTTTCACCCCTCCACTTT.

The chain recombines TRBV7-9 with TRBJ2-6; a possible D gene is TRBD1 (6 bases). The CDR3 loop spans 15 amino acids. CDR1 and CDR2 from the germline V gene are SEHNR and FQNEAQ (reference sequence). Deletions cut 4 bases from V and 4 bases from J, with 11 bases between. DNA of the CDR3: TGTGCCAGCAGCTCCACGACAGGAGGGGCCAACGTCCTGACTTTC. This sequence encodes CASSSTTGGANVLTF. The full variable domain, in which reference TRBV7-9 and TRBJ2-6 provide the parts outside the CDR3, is DTGVSQNPRHKITKRGQNVTFRCDPISEHNRLYWYRQTLGQGPEFLTYFQNEAQLEKSRLLSDRFSAERPKGSFSTLEIQRTEQGDSAMYLCASSSTTGGANVLTFGAGSRLTVL.

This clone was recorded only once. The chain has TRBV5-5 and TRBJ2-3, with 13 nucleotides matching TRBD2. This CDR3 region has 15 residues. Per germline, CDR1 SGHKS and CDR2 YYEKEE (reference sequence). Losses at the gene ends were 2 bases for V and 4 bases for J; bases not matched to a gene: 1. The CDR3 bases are TGTGCCAGCAGCTTCACTAGCGGGGGGGCAGATACGCAGTATTTT. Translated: CASSFTSGGADTQYF.

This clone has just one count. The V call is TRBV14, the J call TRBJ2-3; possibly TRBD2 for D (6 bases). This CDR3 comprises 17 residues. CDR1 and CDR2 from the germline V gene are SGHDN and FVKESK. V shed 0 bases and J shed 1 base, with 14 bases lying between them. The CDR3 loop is CASSQELGGWGTDTQYF. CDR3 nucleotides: TGTGCCAGCAGCCAAGAACTTGGGGGGTGGGGCACAGATACGCAGTATTTT.

CDR3 in DNA: TGTGCCAGCAGCTTATTCCGGGATTATGAGCAGTTCTTC. This gives the protein CASSLFRDYEQFF. V and J are TRBV7-6 and TRBJ2-1, with TRBD2 as a possible D gene (5 bases). CDR1 is SGHVS, CDR2 FNYEAQ, per germline. The CDR3 totals 13 residues. Trimming took off 2 bases at V and 8 bases at J, with 10 bases between the two ends.

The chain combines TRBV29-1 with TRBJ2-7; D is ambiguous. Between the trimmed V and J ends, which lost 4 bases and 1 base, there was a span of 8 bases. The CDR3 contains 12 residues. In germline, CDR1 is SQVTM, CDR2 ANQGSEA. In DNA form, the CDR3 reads TGCAGCGTTGTCGAGCCATCCTACGAGCAGTACTTC. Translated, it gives CSVVEPSYEQYF.

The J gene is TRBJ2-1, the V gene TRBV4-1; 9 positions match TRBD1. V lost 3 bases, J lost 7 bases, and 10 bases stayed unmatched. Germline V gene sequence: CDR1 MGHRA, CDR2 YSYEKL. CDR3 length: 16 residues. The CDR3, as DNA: TGCGCCAGCAGCCATCTGGGACAGGGAAGAGGTAATGAGCAGTTCTTC. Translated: CASSHLGQGRGNEQFF.

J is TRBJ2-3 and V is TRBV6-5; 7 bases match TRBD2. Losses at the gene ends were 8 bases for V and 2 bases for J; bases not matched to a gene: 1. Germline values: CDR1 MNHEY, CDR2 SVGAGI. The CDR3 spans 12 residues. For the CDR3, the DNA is TGTGCCAGCCGGGACTACACAGATACGCAGTATTTT. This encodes CASRDYTDTQYF.

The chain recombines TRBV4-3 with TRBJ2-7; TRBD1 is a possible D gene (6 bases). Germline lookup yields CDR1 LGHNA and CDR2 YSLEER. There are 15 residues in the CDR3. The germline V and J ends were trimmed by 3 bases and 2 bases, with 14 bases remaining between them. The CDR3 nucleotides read TGCGCCAGCAGCCAGACCCGGGACACTCCCTACGAGCAGTACTTC. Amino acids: CASSQTRDTPYEQYF.

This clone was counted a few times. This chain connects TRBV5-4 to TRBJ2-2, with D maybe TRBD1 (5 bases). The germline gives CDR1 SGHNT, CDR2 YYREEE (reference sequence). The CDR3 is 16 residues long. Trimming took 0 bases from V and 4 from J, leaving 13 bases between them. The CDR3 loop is CASSLGLQGLTGELFF. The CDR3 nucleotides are TGTGCCAGCAGCTTGGGTCTCCAGGGTCTCACCGGGGAGCTGTTTTTT.